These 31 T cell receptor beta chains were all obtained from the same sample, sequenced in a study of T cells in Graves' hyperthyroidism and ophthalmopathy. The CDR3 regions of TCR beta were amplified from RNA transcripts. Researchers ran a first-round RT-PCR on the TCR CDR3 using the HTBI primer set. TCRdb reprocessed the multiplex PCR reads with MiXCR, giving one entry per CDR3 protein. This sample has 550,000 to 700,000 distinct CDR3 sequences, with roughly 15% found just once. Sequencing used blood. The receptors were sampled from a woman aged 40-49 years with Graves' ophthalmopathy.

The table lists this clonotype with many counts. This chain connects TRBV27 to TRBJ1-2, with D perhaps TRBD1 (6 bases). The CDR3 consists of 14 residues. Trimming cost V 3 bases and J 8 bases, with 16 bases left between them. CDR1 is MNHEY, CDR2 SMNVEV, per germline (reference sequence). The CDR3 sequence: CASSLSGGGTGYTF. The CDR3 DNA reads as TGTGCCAGCAGTTTGAGTGGGGGCGGAACGGGCTACACCTTC.

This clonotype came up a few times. In nucleotides, the CDR3 is TGTGCCATCAGGACACCTTTAGACACTGAAGCTTTCTTT. Residues: CAIRTPLDTEAFF. The chain uses TRBV10-3 and TRBJ1-1, with unresolved D. V lost 6 bases to trimming and J lost 3 bases, with 11 bases between them. Germline V gives CDR1 ENHRY, CDR2 SYGVKD. The CDR3 has 13 residues.

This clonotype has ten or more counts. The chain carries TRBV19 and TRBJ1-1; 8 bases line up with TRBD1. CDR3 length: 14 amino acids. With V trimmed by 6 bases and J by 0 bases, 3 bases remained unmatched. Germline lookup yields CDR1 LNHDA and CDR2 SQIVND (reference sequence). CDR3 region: CASSWDRLNTEAFF. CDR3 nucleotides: TGTGCCAGTAGCTGGGACAGGTTGAACACTGAAGCTTTCTTT.

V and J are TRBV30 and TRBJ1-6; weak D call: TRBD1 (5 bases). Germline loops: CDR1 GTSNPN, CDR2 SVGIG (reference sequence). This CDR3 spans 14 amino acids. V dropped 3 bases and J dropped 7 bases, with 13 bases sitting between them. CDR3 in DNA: TGTGCCTGGAGGGGGCTGAGTATGAATTCACCCCTCCACTTT. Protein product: CAWRGLSMNSPLHF. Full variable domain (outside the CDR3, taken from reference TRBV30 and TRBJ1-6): SQTIHQWPATLVQPVGSPLSLECTVEGTSNPNLYWYRQAAGRGLQLLFYSVGIGQISSEVPQNLSASRPQDRQFILSSKKLLLSDSGFYLCAWRGLSMNSPLHFGNGTRLTVT.

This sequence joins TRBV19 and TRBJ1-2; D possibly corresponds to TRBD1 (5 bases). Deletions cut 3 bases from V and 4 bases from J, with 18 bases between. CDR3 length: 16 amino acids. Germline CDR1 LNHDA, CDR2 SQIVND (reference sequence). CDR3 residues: CASSIAGESYFYGYTF. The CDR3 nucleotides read TGTGCCAGTAGTATTGCGGGGGAGAGCTACTTCTATGGCTACACCTTC.

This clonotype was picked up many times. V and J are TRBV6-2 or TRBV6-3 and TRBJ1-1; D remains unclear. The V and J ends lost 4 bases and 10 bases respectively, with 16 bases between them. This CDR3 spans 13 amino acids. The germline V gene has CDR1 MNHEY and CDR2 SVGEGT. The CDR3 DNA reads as TGTGCCAGCAGTTTAGGAGGGCGTATGGCAGCTTTCTTT. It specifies CASSLGGRMAAFF.

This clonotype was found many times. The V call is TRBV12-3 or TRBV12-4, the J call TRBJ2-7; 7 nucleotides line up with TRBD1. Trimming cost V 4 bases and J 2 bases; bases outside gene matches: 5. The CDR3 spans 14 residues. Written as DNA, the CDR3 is TGTGCCAGCAGTTCCGATACAGGGGCCTACGAGCAGTACTTC. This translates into CASSSDTGAYEQYF.

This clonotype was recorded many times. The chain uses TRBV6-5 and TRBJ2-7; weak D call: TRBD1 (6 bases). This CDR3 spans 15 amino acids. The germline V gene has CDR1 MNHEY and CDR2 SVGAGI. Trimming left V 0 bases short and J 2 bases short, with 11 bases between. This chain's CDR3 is CASSYSNHRAYEQYF. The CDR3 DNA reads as TGTGCCAGCAGTTACTCGAACCACAGGGCCTACGAGCAGTACTTC.

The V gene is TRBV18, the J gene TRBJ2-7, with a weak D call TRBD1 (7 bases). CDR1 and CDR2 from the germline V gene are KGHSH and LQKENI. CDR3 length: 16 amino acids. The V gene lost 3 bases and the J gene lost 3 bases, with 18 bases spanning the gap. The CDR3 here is CASSPQGGLGNYEQYF. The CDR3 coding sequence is TGTGCCAGCTCACCCCAGGGGGGTTTGGGAAACTACGAGCAGTACTTC. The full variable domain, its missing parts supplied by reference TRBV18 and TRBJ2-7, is NAGVMQNPRHLVRRRGQEARLRCSPMKGHSHVYWYRQLPEEGLKFMVYLQKENIIDESGMPKERFSAEFPKEGPSILRIQQVVRGDSAAYFCASSPQGGLGNYEQYFGPGTRLTVT.

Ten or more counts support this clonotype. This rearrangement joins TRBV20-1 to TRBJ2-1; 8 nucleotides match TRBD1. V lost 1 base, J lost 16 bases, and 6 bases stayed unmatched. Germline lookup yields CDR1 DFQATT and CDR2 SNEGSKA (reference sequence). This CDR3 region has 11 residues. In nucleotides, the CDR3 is TGCAGTGCTAGAGGGACAGGGCTGCCCTTCTTC. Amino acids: CSARGTGLPFF.

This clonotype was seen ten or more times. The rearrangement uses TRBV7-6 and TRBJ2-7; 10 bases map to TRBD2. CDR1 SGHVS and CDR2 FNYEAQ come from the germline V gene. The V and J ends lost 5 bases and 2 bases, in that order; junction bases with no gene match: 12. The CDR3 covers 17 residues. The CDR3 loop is CASSPLAGRAATYEQYF. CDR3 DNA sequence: TGTGCCAGCAGCCCACTAGCGGGGAGGGCCGCGACCTACGAGCAGTACTTC.

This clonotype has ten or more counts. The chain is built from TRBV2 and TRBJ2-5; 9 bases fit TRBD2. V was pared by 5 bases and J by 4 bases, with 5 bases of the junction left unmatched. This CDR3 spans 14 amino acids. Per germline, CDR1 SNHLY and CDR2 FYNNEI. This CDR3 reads CASSPGLAVETQYF. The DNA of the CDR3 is TGTGCCAGCAGTCCGGGACTAGCAGTAGAGACCCAGTACTTC.

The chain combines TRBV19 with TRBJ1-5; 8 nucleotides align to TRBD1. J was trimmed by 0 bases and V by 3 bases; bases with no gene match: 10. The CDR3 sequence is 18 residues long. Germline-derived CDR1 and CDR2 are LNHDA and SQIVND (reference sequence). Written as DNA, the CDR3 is TGTGCCAGTAGTATTGGGCAGGGGGCGCGGTATAGCAATCAGCCCCAGCATTTT. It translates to CASSIGQGARYSNQPQHF.

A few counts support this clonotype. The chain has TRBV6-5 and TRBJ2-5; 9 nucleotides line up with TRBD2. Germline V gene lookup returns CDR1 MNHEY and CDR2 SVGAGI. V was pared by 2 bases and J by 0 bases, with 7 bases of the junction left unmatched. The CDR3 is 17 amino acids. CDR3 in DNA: TGTGCCAGCAGTTACGGAACTAGCGGGTTGTACCAAGAGACCCAGTACTTC. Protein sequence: CASSYGTSGLYQETQYF.

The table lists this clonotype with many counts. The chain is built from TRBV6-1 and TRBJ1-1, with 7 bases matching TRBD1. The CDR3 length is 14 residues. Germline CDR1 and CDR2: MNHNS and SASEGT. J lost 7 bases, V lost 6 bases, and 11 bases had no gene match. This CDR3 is CASSKLQGGNEAFF. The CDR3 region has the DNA TGTGCCAGCAGCAAACTCCAGGGGGGTAATGAAGCTTTCTTT.

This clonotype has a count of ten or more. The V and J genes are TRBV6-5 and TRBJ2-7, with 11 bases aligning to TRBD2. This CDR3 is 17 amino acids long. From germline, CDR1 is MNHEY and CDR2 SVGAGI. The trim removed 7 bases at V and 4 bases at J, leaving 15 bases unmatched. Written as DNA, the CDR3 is TGTGCCAGCAAAGGAGGACTAGCGGGCAATCGGGAGTACGAGCAGTACTTC. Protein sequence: CASKGGLAGNREYEQYF.

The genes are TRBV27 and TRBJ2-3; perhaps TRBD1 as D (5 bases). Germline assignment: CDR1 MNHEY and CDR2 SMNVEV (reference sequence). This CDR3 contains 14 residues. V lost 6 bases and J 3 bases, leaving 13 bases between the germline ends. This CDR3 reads CASRQFQGTDTQYF. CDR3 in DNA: TGTGCCAGCAGACAGTTTCAGGGAACAGATACGCAGTATTTT.

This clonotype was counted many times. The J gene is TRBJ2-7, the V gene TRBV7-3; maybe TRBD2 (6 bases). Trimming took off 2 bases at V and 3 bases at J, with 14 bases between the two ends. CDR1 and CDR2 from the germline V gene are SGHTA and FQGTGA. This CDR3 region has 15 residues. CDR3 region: CASSLSDGGNYEQYF. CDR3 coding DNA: TGTGCCAGCAGCTTATCGGACGGAGGGAACTACGAGCAGTACTTC.

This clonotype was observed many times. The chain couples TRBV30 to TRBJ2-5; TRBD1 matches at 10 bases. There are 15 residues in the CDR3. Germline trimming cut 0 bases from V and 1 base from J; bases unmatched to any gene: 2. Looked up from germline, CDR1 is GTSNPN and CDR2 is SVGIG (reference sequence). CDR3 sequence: CAWSVRDRGQETQYF. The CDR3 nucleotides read TGTGCCTGGAGTGTAAGGGACAGGGGCCAAGAGACCCAGTACTTC.

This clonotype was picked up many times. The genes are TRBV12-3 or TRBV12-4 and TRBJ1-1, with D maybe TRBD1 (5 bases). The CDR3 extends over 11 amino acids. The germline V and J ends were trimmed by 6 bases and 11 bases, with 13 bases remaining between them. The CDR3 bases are TGTGCCAGCAGCCCAGGGAGGGGTGCTTTCTTT. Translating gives CASSPGRGAFF.

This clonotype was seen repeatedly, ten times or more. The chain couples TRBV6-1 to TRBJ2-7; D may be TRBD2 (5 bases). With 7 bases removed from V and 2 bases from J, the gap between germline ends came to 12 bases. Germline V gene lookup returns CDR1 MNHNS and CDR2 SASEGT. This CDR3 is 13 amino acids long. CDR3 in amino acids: CASTSGKPYEQYF. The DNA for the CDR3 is TGTGCCAGCACCAGCGGCAAGCCCTACGAGCAGTACTTC.

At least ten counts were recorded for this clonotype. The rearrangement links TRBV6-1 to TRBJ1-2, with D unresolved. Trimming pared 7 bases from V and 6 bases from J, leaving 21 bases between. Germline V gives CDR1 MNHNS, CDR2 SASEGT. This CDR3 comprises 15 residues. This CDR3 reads CASTEREATLHGYTF. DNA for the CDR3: TGTGCCAGCACCGAACGGGAGGCGACTTTACATGGCTACACCTTC.

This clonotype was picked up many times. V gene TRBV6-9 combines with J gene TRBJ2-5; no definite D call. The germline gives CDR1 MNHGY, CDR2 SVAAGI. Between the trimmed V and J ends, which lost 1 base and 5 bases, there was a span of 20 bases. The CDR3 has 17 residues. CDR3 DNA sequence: TGTGCCAGCAGTTATTGTTTTGGGCCCCACATCGGGGAGACCCAGTACTTC. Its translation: CASSYCFGPHIGETQYF.

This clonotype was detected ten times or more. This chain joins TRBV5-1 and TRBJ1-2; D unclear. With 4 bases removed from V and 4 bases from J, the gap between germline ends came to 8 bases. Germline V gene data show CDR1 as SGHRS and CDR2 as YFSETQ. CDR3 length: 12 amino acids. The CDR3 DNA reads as TGCGCCAGCAGCCCGGCTGGCTATGGCTACACCTTC. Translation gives CASSPAGYGYTF.

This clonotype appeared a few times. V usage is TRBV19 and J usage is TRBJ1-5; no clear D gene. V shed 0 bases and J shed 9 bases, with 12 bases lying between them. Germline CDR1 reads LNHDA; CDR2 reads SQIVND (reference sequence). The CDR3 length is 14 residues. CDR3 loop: CASSIDGGIRPQHF. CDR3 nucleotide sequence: TGTGCCAGTAGTATAGATGGAGGCATCCGGCCCCAGCATTTT.

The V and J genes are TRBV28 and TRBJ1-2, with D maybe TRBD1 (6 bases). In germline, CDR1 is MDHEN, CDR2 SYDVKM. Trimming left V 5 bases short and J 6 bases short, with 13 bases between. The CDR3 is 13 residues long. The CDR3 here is CASSRSYRDGYTF. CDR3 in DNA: TGTGCCAGCAGTAGAAGCTACAGGGATGGCTACACCTTC.

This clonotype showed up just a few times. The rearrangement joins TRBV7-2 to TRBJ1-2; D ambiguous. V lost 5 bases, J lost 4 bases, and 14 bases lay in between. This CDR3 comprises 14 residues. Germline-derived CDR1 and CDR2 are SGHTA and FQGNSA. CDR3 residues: CASSPTAGGYGYTF. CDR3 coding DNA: TGTGCCAGCAGCCCCACAGCGGGTGGCTATGGCTACACCTTC. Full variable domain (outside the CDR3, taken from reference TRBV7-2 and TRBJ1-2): GAGVSQSPSNKVTEKGKDVELRCDPISGHTALYWYRQSLGQGLEFLIYFQGNSAPDKSGLPSDRFSAERTGGSVSTLTIQRTQQEDSAVYLCASSPTAGGYGYTFGSGTRLTVV.

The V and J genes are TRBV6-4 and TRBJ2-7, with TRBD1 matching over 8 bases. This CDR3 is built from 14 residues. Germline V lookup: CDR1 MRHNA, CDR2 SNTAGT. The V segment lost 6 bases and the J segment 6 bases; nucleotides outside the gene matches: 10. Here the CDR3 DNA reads TGTGCCAGCAGCCCTGGACAGGGTTCGGCCGAGCAGTACTTC. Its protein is CASSPGQGSAEQYF.

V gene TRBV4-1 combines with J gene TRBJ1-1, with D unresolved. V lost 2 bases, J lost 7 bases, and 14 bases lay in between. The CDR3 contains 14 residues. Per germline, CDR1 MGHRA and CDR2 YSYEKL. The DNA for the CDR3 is TGCGCCAGCAGCCAACGGGGATCTATCAATGAAGCTTTCTTT. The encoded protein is CASSQRGSINEAFF.

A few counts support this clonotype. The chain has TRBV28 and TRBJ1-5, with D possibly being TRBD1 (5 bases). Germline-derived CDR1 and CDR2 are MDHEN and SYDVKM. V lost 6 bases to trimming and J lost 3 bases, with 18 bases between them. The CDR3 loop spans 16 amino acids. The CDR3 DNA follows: TGTGCCAGCAGCCCCATCGGGGGTTTCTACAATCAGCCCCAGCATTTT. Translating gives CASSPIGGFYNQPQHF.

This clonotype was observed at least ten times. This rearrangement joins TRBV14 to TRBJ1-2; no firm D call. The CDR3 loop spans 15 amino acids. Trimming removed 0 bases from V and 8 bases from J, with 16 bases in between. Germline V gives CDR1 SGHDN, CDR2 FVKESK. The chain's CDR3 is CASSQEIGSLRGYTF. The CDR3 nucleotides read TGTGCCAGCAGCCAAGAGATAGGGAGTTTGAGAGGCTACACCTTC.